The clone carrying this T cell receptor beta chain was seen more than once but under ten times. Its specificity is unknown. Each of the donors had approximately 10 milliliters of peripheral blood drawn into EDTA-treated Vacutainer tubes. For the second PCR, which ran for about 6 to 12 cycles, a sample-barcoded 5' primer and a J-beta primer mix were used. TCRdb recomputed calls from the 5' RACE reads with MiXCR, one row per CDR3 protein. Here the sample spans roughly 1,500,000 distinct CDR3 sequences, roughly 40% being singletons. This sample is part of a study of blood T cells in healthy people across ages. CDR1 is SGHRS and CDR2 is YFSETQ in the germline V gene. V was pared by 3 bases and J by 2 bases, with 9 bases between. The CDR3 runs to 13 residues. Study-wide points: The fall in TCR beta diversity per million T cells was roughly linear with age.

Material for sequencing was blood. This clonotype was obtained from a woman aged 18-30 years in good health. The J gene is TRBJ2-7, the V gene TRBV5-1; D is undetermined. The CDR3 DNA reads TGCGCCAGCAGCTCGGACGTCGCCTACGAGCAGTACTTC. Translation gives CASSSDVAYEQYF.